This T cell receptor (beta chain) was identified during a study of shared clonotypes between healthy human individuals (dated by TCRdb to 2019 to 2021). A note on the overall study: Three men and two women, aged 18 to 49 years, made up the cohort. Blood TCR repertoires of about 5 healthy adults were deeply sequenced to estimate repertoire size and the extent of clonotype sharing between individuals. Per donor, leukapheresis produced somewhere between about 0.94 and 9 billion PBMCs. Libraries were prepared and TCR repertoires were sequenced by different laboratories using diverse techniques, in order to increase sequencing depth and limit assay-specific biases. For each donor, three plates each were used for CD4 naive and CD4 memory, two plates were used for CD8 naive, and one plate was used for CD8 memory.

Using the deep immunoSEQ assay, TCR CDR3 regions were amplified from genomic DNA by multiplex PCR. Genomic DNA extracted from each cell subset was distributed evenly over all wells of several immunoSEQ 96-well plates, and each plate served as one replicate. Each replicate PCR for sorted subsets received about 210 ng genomic DNA, equal to 28,000 or so T cell genomes. The purified libraries were quantified using a Qubit 3.0 fluorometer, sized with a Bioanalyzer 2100, and then quantified again using the KAPA Library Quantification kit. Each immunoSEQ 96-well plate was sequenced on its own single-read 150-cycle Illumina NextSeq 550 flow cell. In the paper's pipeline: Because only junctional sequences without quality scores were contained in the immunoSEQ output, filtering matching that applied to full-length reads could not be performed. To assign V/J genes and CDR3, sequences were annotated using PyIR, a Python wrapper for IgBLAST v1.9, with IMGT germline references. Reads were filtered out if the reads had weak V/J assignments (E-value above 1e-6), no CDR3, stop codons, out-of-frame junctions, or ambiguous translated residues. V3J clonotypes were defined as sequences sharing an identical inferred V gene, J gene, and CDR3 amino acid sequence. The percentage overlap between two repertoires was calculated by dividing the number of shared unique clonotypes by the size of the smaller repertoire. Repertoire richness was assessed with RTK rarefaction, the Chao1 estimator, and Recon v2.1 estimates of unobserved clonotypes. Generation probabilities were computed with OLGA for all TCRbeta clonotypes obtained by the gDNA method from a few donors. TCRdb mirrors the immuneACCESS table, restricted to in-frame sequences. Some clones are absent from its copies; in checked studies, under half trace to an unresolved V gene, and the reason for the others is unknown. Clonal size and the V and J genes are those of that table, whereas D and trimming came from the DNA. This sample has over 1.4 million clones in its table, and approximately 96% of those were observed once. The ten largest clones take up 1% to 1.5% of the sample.

The donors were healthy, HIV-negative adults with no recently reported acute infections or vaccinations. All donors were Caucasian adults living in Nashville, Tennessee, USA. Magnetic negative selection was used to enrich CD4+ T cells, after which naive cells were positively selected on CD45RA and the negative fraction became the memory subset. After blood collection by leukapheresis, PBMCs were isolated using Ficoll-Histopaque density gradient centrifugation and then cryopreserved in the vapor phase of liquid nitrogen. Analytical flow cytometry was used to check the purity and quantity of each magnetically sorted T cell population. Each sorted fraction had its genomic DNA isolated and then quantified by UV absorbance on a Nanodrop 2000c. The research as a whole found: Around 5% of naive CD4, 3.5% of naive CD8, about 2.4% of memory CD4, and about 0.4% of memory CD8 clonotypes were shared across four donors. Sampling was restricted to blood, and TCR repertoires in tissue are likely to differ from TCR repertoires in blood. Clonotypes shared by all four sorted-subset donors showed higher generation probabilities than non-shared clonotypes. Naive subsets generally had larger estimated clonotype richness than memory subsets did. Based on pairwise subsampling, the degree of clonotype sharing among donors was expected to be affected by sequencing depth. Rarefaction of sorted-subset datasets indicated incomplete sequencing despite the large sequencing depth. Because the study included only a small number of donors, the genetic and exposure-history diversity represented was limited.

The cysteine opens and the phenylalanine closes a CDR3 of 15 amino acids. Of all the DNA, just the CDR3 is kept, 45 bases in frame from base 1. The V and J ends are trimmed by 1 base and 1 base, leaving 8 bases between them. Based on the germline V gene (reference sequence), the CDR1 and CDR2 sequences are SEHNR and FQNEAQ. This clone was recorded once. The specificity of this receptor is unknown. Per-nucleotide qualities are absent, and no much larger clonotype sits a single base away. The sample consisted of naive CD4+ T cells sorted from blood. Reading the label with the study, this specimen's cell subset or site is: CD45RA+ positively selected. Recombination joined TRBV7-9 with TRBJ1-3; there is no confident call for the D gene. The receptor was isolated from a man aged 25 to 40 in good health. The nucleotide sequence is given as TGTGCCAGCAGCTTAGTCGTCGGATCTGGAAACACCATATATTTT. Translated, it gives CASSLVVGSGNTIYF.